These 11 T cell receptor gamma chains came from one sample sequenced in a study of gamma-delta chains in newborns, infants, children. TCRdb fed the reads into CATT to redo clone calling. The repertoire includes fewer than 2,000 gamma-chain clones, almost 70% of them detected once, and about 23% sits in the top ten. The sequencing input was blood. These receptors all stem from a child who was a newborn, infant or young child, either healthy, febrile or measles-vaccinated (not recorded which).

The chain is built from TRGV9 and TRGJ1 or TRGJ2. TCRdb does not report a J gene; here it was assigned by matching the DNA to germline references. The CDR3 consists of 13 residues. The trim removed 0 bases at V and 4 bases at J, leaving 3 bases unmatched. From germline, CDR1 is GITISATS and CDR2 ISYDGTV (reference sequence). The CDR3 reads CALWEVRYYKKLF. CDR3 in DNA: TGTGCCTTGTGGGAGGTGAGGTATTATAAGAAACTCTTT.

This clone was counted a single time. CDR3 in amino acids: CALWEGSKKLF. The CDR3 DNA sequence: TGTGCCTTGTGGGAGGGATCAAAGAAACTCTTT. The gene calls are TRGV9 and TRGJ1 or TRGJ2. TCRdb does not report a J gene; here it was assigned by matching the DNA to germline references. This CDR3 contains 11 residues. CDR1 is GITISATS and CDR2 is ISYDGTV in the germline V gene (reference sequence). V was pared by 2 bases and J by 10 bases, with 5 bases of the junction left unmatched.

This clone was counted between two and nine times. This chain connects TRGV9 to TRGJP. The J gene was not available in TCRdb and was assigned here by matching the DNA to germline segments. The CDR3 is 16 amino acids. CDR1 GITISATS and CDR2 ISYDGTV come from the germline V gene (reference sequence). Trimming removed 3 bases from V and 7 bases from J; junction bases left unmatched: 6. CDR3: CALWEFPELGKKIKVF. In DNA, the CDR3 is TGTGCCTTGTGGGAGTTCCCCGAGTTGGGCAAAAAAATCAAGGTATTT.

Worth noting for this clone: This could be a read error, since a much larger clone is one nucleotide away. Other DNA sequences in this sample translate to the same CDR3. V gene TRGV9 combines with J gene TRGJP. Germline matching of the DNA provided the J gene here, since TCRdb leaves it blank. With 3 bases clipped from V and 4 bases from J, the junction kept 3 bases outside the gene matches. Germline values: CDR1 GITISATS, CDR2 ISYDGTV (reference sequence). The length of the CDR3 is 16 residues. CDR3 DNA: TGTGCCTTGTGGGAGTTACAAGAGTTGGGCAAAAAAATCAAGGTATTT. Translating it yields CALWELQELGKKIKVF.

A word on this clone: The junction and the germline gene differ at one end; a read error may be behind it. The chain links TRGV9 to TRGJP. The J gene, missing from TCRdb, was assigned here through DNA to germline matching. The CDR3 extends over 17 amino acids. The germline V gene encodes CDR1 GITISATS and CDR2 ISYDGTV (reference sequence). CDR3 amino acids: CALWEPGQELGKKIKVF. The CDR3 DNA reads TGTGCCTTGTGGGAGCCTGGGCAGGAGTTGGGCAAAAAAATCAAGGTATTT.

Concerning this clone itself: One end of the junction is discordant with germline, which a read error may explain. Other DNA sequences within the sample encode an identical CDR3. The chain's CDR3 is CALWEVDQELGKKIKVF. DNA of the CDR3: TGTGCCCTGTGGGAGGTGGACCAAGAGTTGGGCAAAAAAATCAAGGTATTT. The chain combines TRGV9 with TRGJP. Because TCRdb records no J gene, it was assigned here through a match of the DNA to germline. Germline CDR1 reads GITISATS; CDR2 reads ISYDGTV (reference sequence). This CDR3 spans 17 amino acids.

This clone has more than one count but fewer than ten. Additional DNA sequences in this sample encode the identical CDR3. The rearrangement uses TRGV9 and TRGJP. The J gene is not listed in TCRdb, so it was assigned here from a DNA match to germline. V lost 1 base to trimming and J lost 4 bases; unmatched junction nucleotides: 4. Per germline, CDR1 GITISATS and CDR2 ISYDGTV (reference sequence). The CDR3 extends over 17 amino acids. For the CDR3, the DNA is TGTGCCTTGTGGGAGGTTCTACAAGAGTTGGGCAAAAAAATCAAGGTATTT. It translates to CALWEVLQELGKKIKVF.

This chain uses TRGV2 with TRGJ1 or TRGJ2. TCRdb carries no J gene annotation; the J gene was assigned here by matching the DNA with germline. The junction had 14 bases not matched to a gene; V was cut back by 9 bases and J by 12 bases. Germline V gives CDR1 EGSNGY, CDR2 YDSYNSKV. The CDR3 loop spans 11 amino acids. The CDR3 spells CATRVGEVKLF. In DNA, the CDR3 is TGTGCCACCCGGGTCGGGGAGGTGAAACTCTTT.

The V gene is TRGV4, the J gene TRGJ1 or TRGJ2. No J gene is reported in TCRdb; it was inferred here by comparing the DNA with germline. Germline CDR1 reads EGSTGY; CDR2 reads YDSYTSSV. Trimming at V came to 8 bases and at J to 4 bases, leaving 2 bases not matched to a gene. The CDR3 is 10 residues long. In DNA form, the CDR3 reads TGTGCCACCTCCTATTATAAGAAACTCTTT. Translated: CATSYYKKLF.

This clone is large within its sample. Other DNA variants within this sample encode the same CDR3. This rearrangement joins TRGV9 to TRGJP. TCRdb offers no J gene call, so here the DNA was matched to germline to obtain one. Germline CDR1 and CDR2: GITISATS and ISYDGTV (reference sequence). This CDR3 has 15 residues. The V and J ends lost 0 bases and 8 bases, in that order; junction bases with no gene match: 1. The CDR3 coding sequence is TGTGCCTTGTGGGAGGTGCAGTTGGGCAAAAAAATCAAGGTATTT. Translated, it gives CALWEVQLGKKIKVF.

The gene calls are TRGV9 and TRGJP. Because TCRdb records no J gene, it was assigned here through a match of the DNA to germline. The CDR3 covers 17 residues. Trimming cost V 0 bases and J 6 bases; bases outside gene matches: 5. Germline V lookup: CDR1 GITISATS, CDR2 ISYDGTV (reference sequence). For the CDR3, the DNA is TGTGCCTTGTGGGAGGTGCCCTCAGAGTTGGGCAAAAAAATCAAGGTATTT. This codes for CALWEVPSELGKKIKVF.